This TCR beta chain was recovered during a study of shared clonotypes between healthy human individuals. Points from the study as a whole: Rarefaction exposed incomplete sorted-subset sequencing despite large depth.

The germline gives CDR1 MNHNS, CDR2 SASEGT. The CDR3 is 15 residues long. The ends were cut back, 1 base at V and 0 bases at J, with 7 bases in the middle. Remarks on this clone: Its antigen is still unknown.

Naive CD8 cells lacked CD45RO and underwent positive selection for CCR7, leaving out terminally differentiated effector memory CD45RA+ cells. Profiled with immunoSEQ multiplex PCR; TCRdb holds only in-frame clones, not every one. This sample has about 2 million clones, with approximately 95% found just once. The material sequenced was naive CD8+ T cells sorted from blood. The chain joins TRBV6-1 to TRBJ1-5; D not resolved. The sequence derives from a young man in good health. The DNA for the CDR3 is TGTGCCAGCAGTGAAGGGCCAGATAGCAATCAGCCCCAGCATTTT. Protein sequence: CASSEGPDSNQPQHF.